In its sample, the clone carrying this T cell receptor beta chain was seen once. Its target is not known. TCRdb reprocessed the reads via MiXCR and lists one record per CDR3 protein. The data contain about 400,000 distinct CDR3 sequences, about a sixth of them singletons. The data derive from a study of T cell repertoires in cytomegalovirus infection. Points from the study as a whole: Dominating the ex vivo response were TCR beta clonotypes that were CMV-specific and HLA-C-restricted. Cumulative frequency of public TCR beta families picked out carriers of CMV plus the relevant HLA.

The length of the CDR3 is 15 residues. Germline values: CDR1 LNHDA, CDR2 SQIVND (reference sequence). Trimming took off 5 bases at V and 1 base at J, with 14 bases between the two ends. The source material was PBMCs. The TCR was taken from a human donor in good health (CMV status not recorded). Some clones in this sample may be carry-over from other donors' samples. The rearrangement links TRBV19 to TRBJ1-1, with D perhaps matching TRBD1 (5 bases). Here the CDR3 DNA reads TGTGCCAGTAGTCGTCGGGGGGGGGGGAACACTGAAGCTTTCTTT. Protein: CASSRRGGGNTEAFF.